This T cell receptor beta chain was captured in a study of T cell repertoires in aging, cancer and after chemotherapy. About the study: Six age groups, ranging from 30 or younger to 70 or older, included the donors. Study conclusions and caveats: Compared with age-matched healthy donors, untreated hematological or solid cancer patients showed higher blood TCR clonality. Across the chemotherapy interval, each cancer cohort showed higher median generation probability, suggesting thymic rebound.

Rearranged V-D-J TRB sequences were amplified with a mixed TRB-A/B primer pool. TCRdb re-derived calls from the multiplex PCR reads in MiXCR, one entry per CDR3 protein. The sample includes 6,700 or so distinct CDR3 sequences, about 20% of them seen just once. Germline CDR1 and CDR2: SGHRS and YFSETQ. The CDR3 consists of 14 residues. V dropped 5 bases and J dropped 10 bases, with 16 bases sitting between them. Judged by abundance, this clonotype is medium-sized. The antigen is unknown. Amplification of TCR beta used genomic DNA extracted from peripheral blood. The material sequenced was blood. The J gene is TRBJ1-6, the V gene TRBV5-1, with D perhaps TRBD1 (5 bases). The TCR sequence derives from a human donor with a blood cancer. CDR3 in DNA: TGCGCCAGCAGTGAAAACGGGGGGGTATCACCCCTCCACTTT. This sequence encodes CASSENGGVSPLHF.